One T cell receptor (beta chain) is described in this entry. Its cognate antigen has yet to be identified. No per-base quality is available; no much larger clone lies one base away. The time point label, as the study defines it: blood 4 weeks post-SBRT, at nephrectomy. What this sample's treatment or condition label stands for: 15 Gy SBRT to primary tumor, nephrectomy 4 weeks later. Samples were obtained from a clinical trial, in which 15 Gy stereotactic body radiation therapy was delivered to primary renal cell carcinomas and nephrectomy was performed 4 weeks later. To track tumor-enriched clonotypes, serial peripheral blood was sampled from radiation-treated patients at baseline and at 2 weeks and 4 weeks after SBRT. Every patient had renal cell carcinoma of clear cell pathology. Genomic DNA for TCR sequencing was prepared using the QIAamp DNA Blood Mini Kit (Qiagen). Samples were included in the analyses only if all quality control checks were passed.

Following the manufacturer's recommendations, the immunoSEQ kit was used to generate TCR beta libraries from genomic DNA. For library preparation, a first multiplex PCR was performed with proprietary primers, followed by a second PCR in which unique barcodes were added, and bead cleanups were performed after each round. Each sample batch included a kit-provided positive control reaction and a negative control reaction. The final libraries were assessed on an Agilent 4200 TapeStation D1000 ScreenTape, pooled by volume, and quantified by qPCR. Sequencing was performed on an Illumina NextSeq500 using a MidOutput 150-cycle cartridge, with 156 Read1 cycles, 15 Index1 cycles, and the kit custom primers. The pooled library was loaded at roughly 1 pM with around 20% PhiX control spiked in. On the study's bioinformatics: Vendor-processed data were analyzed in R, with a clonotype defined as all T cells sharing the same CDR3 nucleotide sequence. In the clone abundance analyses, frequencies were normalized to the 10,000 most abundant clones in each sample. Public T cell clones, averaging fewer than five per sample, were removed before analysis. Tumor-enriched clonotypes and baseline blood-enriched clonotypes were defined as those with an abundance difference of at least 32-fold between compartments. Clonotypes expanded or contracted between blood time points were identified with a beta-binomial differential abundance model. The Baroni-Urbani and Buser coefficient was used to measure tumor-blood repertoire similarity, and groups were compared with two-tailed Wilcoxon tests in R. TCRdb stores this immuneACCESS table with in-frame sequences only. Part of the clones is absent; in the studies checked, under half of the shortfall reflects unresolved V genes, and no reason is known for the rest. V and J calls and clone size are given by that table; D and trimming were obtained from the DNA. This sample holds 140,000 or so clones; 65% to 90% were observed only once. Less than 20% of the sample is in the top ten clones.

The sample is drawn from a study of radiation and T cells in renal cell carcinoma (dated by TCRdb to 2018 to 2021). With regard to the full study: TCR beta sequencing covered around 50 samples in total, comprising some 25 tumors and around 27 peripheral blood samples. The last blood draw happened 4 weeks after radiation, timed to coincide with nephrectomy. Across all 50 or so samples, 4,016,671 unique CDR3 nucleotide sequences, encoding roughly 2,600,000 unique CDR3 amino acid sequences, were identified. Results the study describes overall, beyond this receptor: Because pretreatment tumor biopsies were not available, the baseline intratumoral presence of clonotypes could not be determined. In blood, the top tumor clonotypes increased between baseline and 2 weeks post-radiation and then shrank by 4 weeks, which suggests that tumor-resident clones expanded only transiently. Dynamics of the blood repertoire were not tracked past 4 weeks after treatment. With a single-armed trial design, the study had no way to address how radiation dose or scheduling affects the TCR repertoire.

V lost 5 bases and J lost 0 bases; the stretch between them is 11 bases long. The germline V gene gives CDR1 as SGHTA and CDR2 as FQGNSA. From its cysteine to its phenylalanine, the CDR3 spans 15 amino acids. The sequence is cut down to CDR3 DNA, 45 bases in frame from base 1. This chain is built from TRBV7-2 and TRBJ1-3; a confident D gene designation cannot be given. The TCR sequence derives from a woman aged 50 to 60 with renal cell carcinoma. The sample consisted of blood, taken from a patient whose treatment included radiotherapy and nephrectomy. The bases are TGTGCCAGCAGCCCCTCCCCCCGCTCTGGAAACACCATATATTTT. Its amino acids are CASSPSPRSGNTIYF.